A selection of T cell receptor beta chains follows, all from one sample in a study of shared clonotypes between healthy human individuals. Clones were sequenced by immunoSEQ multiplex PCR, and TCRdb holds only the in-frame ones, with some missing. The sample has roughly 2,300,000 clones; just under 95% are singletons. The sample comprised naive CD4+ T cells from PBMCs. These receptors were obtained from a man aged 18-30 years in good health. Some clones in this sample may be carry-over from other donors' samples. Both conserved end residues are trimmed from each CDR3. Fields, in order: J gene, V gene, CDR3 length, CDR3 protein.

TRBJ1-2	TRBV2	10	ASSGTWYGYT
TRBJ1-2	TRBV5-1	14	ASSSDRVRFSGGYT
TRBJ1-1	TRBV5-1	13	ASRAQGGLGTEAF
TRBJ2-7	TRBV5-1	12	ASSAGTGVYEQY
TRBJ2-3	TRBV5-1	12	ASSLGQETDTQY
TRBJ1-2	TRBV18	12	ASSPTESNYGYT
TRBJ1-2	TRBV19	12	ASSTQTGTYGYT
TRBJ1-4	TRBV7-6	13	ASSSGRTSEGKLF
TRBJ1-1	TRBV25-1	11	ASKKQGIGEAF
TRBJ2-5	TRBV5-1	15	ANTRATSGRSKETQY
TRBJ1-5	TRBV6-5	12	ASSYSVSNQPQH
TRBJ2-5	TRBV12-5	11	ASGLVGGETQY
TRBJ1-2	TRBV7-9	12	ASSFGTANYGYT
TRBJ1-5	TRBV7-9	12	ASSLGDRNQPQH
TRBJ2-5	TRBV19	12	ASSIMVGQETQY
TRBJ1-5	TRBV9	11	ASSVGVDQPQH
TRBJ2-7	TRBV6-1	9	ASSYGVEQY
TRBJ2-7	TRBV19	11	ASSRDRGYEQY
TRBJ2-5	TRBV5-1	14	ASSSGPGRESETQY
TRBJ1-2	TRBV30	9	AWSVQIGGT
TRBJ1-3	TRBV5-6	12	ASSLEQGRNTIY
TRBJ2-1	TRBV20-1	9	SATPVAGQF
TRBJ2-7	TRBV27	13	ASKSGLAASYEQY
TRBJ2-1	TRBV4-1	15	ASSSSPGTGLYNEQF
TRBJ1-1	TRBV7-9	11	ASSLEPGGEAF
TRBJ2-7	TRBV5-1	12	ASSLPGQGSEQY
TRBJ2-7	TRBV6-5	12	ASTRGQGDYEQY
TRBJ2-5	TRBV29-1	10	SGRGGQETQY
TRBJ1-4	TRBV14	15	ASSQDYIWGPSEKLF
TRBJ1-2	TRBV2	14	ASRTGTGPLLYGYT
TRBJ2-5	TRBV5-4	12	ASSWTSGQETQY
TRBJ2-7	TRBV18	13	ASSQGDTGTYEQY
TRBJ2-6	TRBV28	12	ATWTGSGANVLT
TRBJ2-2	TRBV9	12	ASSPPGLTGELF
TRBJ2-1	TRBV10-1	13	ASSLTGGTYNEQF
TRBJ2-2	TRBV27	13	ASSYRGVNTGELF
TRBJ2-6	TRBV5-1	16	ASSRDRRGGSGANVLT
TRBJ2-3	TRBV12-5	11	ASGRIGEDTQY
TRBJ1-5	TRBV2	11	ASSERFLQPQH
TRBJ2-1	TRBV28	13	ASTPGQGVFYEQF
TRBJ2-3	TRBV2	12	ASRERTATDTQY
TRBJ2-7	TRBV7-2	12	ASSFIDGSYEQY
TRBJ1-2	TRBV28	15	ASSLGGTPLSNYGYT
TRBJ2-6	TRBV30	12	AWRRRDGANVLT
TRBJ2-7	TRBV30	12	AWSHGTSSYEQY
TRBJ1-1	TRBV19	15	ASSIEAGALGGTEAF
TRBJ1-4	TRBV30	11	AWSRGTGEKLF
TRBJ1-5	TRBV5-1	11	ASSPAPDQPQH